Listed here are 2 T cell receptor beta chains from one sample, sequenced in a study of a mutant IDH1 vaccine in newly diagnosed glioma. The sample's time point: baseline, week 1 (first vaccination visit). Treatment in this sample: pre-vaccination baseline after standard-of-care therapy. Assay: immunoSEQ multiplex PCR; the TCRdb copy retains only in-frame clones and omits some. This sample carries about 51,000 clones, about three quarters of them seen once, and the ten largest clones take around 1.9%. This specimen was PBMCs, taken from a glioma patient treated with radiotherapy, temozolomide or both. These receptor sequences come from a woman between 40 and 50 years old with glioma.

This chain connects TRBV18 to TRBJ1-2, with D perhaps matching TRBD1 (5 bases). The CDR3 has 14 amino acids. Trimming pared 3 bases from V and 7 bases from J, leaving 15 bases between. The germline V gene has CDR1 KGHSH and CDR2 LQKENI. The CDR3 DNA follows: TGTGCCAGCTCACCGAATTCAGGGTGGAGTGGCTACACCTTC. It specifies CASSPNSGWSGYTF.

The J gene is TRBJ1-2, the V gene TRBV10-2, with 7 bases that match TRBD1. CDR1 and CDR2 (germline): WSHSY, SAAADI. Trimming took 6 bases from V and 7 from J; bases not matched to a gene: 8. CDR3 length: 13 residues. The CDR3 DNA reads TGCGCCAGCAGGGAGACAGGGATTGGTGGCTACACCTTC. It specifies CASRETGIGGYTF.